This TCR beta chain was sequenced in a study of CD8+ T cells in alopecia areata. TCR sequencing used cDNA made by reverse transcription of extracted RNA. The assay was immunoSEQ multiplex PCR, and TCRdb's table has in-frame clones only and misses some. The sample has roughly 210,000 clones, approximately 47% seen once; the top ten hold approximately 2.9%. The ends were cut back, 5 bases at V and 2 bases at J, with 16 bases in the middle. The V gene's germline CDR1 is SGHVS and CDR2 FQNEAQ. The CDR3 is 15 amino acids. This sample's treatment: oral pan-JAK inhibitor, 5-10 mg twice daily. The sequences come from CD4+ T cells sorted from blood, collected around week 37, from a patient treated with tofacitinib. This chain uses TRBV7-8 with TRBJ2-7; TRBD2 might be the D (6 bases). The source of this sequence is a human donor with alopecia areata. The CDR3 nucleotides are TGTGCCAGCAGCCCGCGAGGGACTGCGACCTACGAGCAGTACTTC. Translated: CASSPRGTATYEQYF.